This entry features one TCR beta chain sequence. The antigen remains unidentified. These donors, healthy bone marrow donors, were studied. This entry comes from a study of cytomegalovirus exposure and HLA in healthy donors. The CDR3 is 15 amino acids. After removal of 2 bases from V and 6 bases from J, the junction contained 6 bases not matched to a gene. Germline V lookup: CDR1 MNHEY, CDR2 SMNVEV (reference sequence). Study outcomes and limitations: Later work found that TCR association rates differed between HLA loci; DRB1 had the most and HLA-C the fewest. HLA alleles showed associations with about 17,000 TCR beta sequences in a later analysis, at a 0.05 false discovery rate.

Vbeta (60) and Jbeta (13) primers were used in the PCR. TCRdb's table, derived via immunoSEQ multiplex PCR, lists solely in-frame clones and lacks some. In the table there are roughly 150,000 clones, over 60% of which are singletons. What was sequenced was PBMCs. V is TRBV27 and J is TRBJ1-5; 8 bases match TRBD1. The clonotype comes from a woman in her late teens or twenties in good health and CMV-seronegative. CDR3 in DNA: TGTGCCAGCAGTTTAGTACAGGGGGGGGGTCAGCCCCAGCATTTT. It codes for CASSLVQGGGQPQHF.